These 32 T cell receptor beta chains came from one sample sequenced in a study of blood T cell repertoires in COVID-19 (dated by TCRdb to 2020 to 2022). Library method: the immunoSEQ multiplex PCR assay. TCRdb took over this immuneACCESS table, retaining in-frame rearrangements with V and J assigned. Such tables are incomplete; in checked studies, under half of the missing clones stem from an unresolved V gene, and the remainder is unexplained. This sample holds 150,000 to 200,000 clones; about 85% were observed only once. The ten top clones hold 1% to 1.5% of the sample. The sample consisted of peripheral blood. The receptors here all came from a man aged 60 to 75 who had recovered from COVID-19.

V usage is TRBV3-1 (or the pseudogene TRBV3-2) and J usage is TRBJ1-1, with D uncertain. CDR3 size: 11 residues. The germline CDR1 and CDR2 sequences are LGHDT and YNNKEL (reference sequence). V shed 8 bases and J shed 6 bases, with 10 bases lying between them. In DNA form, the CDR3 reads TGTGCCAGCTTTTCGGGAGCTGAAGCTTTCTTT. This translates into CASFSGAEAFF.

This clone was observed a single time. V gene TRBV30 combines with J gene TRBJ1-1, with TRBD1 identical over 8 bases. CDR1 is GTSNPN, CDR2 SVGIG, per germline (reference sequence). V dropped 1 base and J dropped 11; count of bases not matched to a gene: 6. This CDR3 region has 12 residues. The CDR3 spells CAWSGQGNRAFF. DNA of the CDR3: TGTGCCTGGAGTGGACAGGGGAATCGGGCTTTCTTT.

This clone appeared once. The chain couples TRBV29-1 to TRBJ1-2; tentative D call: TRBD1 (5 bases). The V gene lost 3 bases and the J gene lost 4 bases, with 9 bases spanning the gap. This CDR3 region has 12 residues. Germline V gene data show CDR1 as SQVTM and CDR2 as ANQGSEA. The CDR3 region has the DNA TGCAGCGTTGACAGGGAGGGCTATGGCTACACCTTC. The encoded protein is CSVDREGYGYTF.

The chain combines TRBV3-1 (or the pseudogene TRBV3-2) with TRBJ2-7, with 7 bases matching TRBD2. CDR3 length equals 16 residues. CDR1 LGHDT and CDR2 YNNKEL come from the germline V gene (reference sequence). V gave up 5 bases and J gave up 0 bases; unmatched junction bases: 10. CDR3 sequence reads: CASSSQRGLTSYEQYF. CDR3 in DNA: TGTGCCAGCAGCTCGCAGCGGGGACTCACCTCCTACGAGCAGTACTTC.

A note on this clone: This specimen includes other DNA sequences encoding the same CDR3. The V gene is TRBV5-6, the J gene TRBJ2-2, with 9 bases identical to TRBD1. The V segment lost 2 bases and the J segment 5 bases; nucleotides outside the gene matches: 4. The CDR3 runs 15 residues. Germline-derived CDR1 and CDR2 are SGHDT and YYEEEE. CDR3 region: CASSFRDRATGELFF. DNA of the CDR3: TGTGCCAGCAGCTTCAGGGACAGGGCAACCGGGGAGCTGTTTTTT.

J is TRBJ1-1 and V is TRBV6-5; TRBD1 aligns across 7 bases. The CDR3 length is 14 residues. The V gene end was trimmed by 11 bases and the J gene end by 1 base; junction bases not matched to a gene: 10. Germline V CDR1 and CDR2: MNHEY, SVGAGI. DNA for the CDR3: TGTGCCGGCTATGCAGGGGGAGCGAACACTGAAGCTTTCTTT. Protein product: CAGYAGGANTEAFF.

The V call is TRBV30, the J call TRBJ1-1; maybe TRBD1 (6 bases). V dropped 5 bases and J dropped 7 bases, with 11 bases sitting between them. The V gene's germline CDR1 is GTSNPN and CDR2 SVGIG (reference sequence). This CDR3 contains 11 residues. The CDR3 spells CAWGDIYEAFF. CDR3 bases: TGTGCCTGGGGGGACATTTATGAAGCTTTCTTT.

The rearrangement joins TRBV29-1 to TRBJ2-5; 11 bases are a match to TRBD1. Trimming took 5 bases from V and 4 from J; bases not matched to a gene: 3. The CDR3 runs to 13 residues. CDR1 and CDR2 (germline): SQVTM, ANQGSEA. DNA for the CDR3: TGCAGCGTTACCGGGACAGGGGGAGAGACCCAGTACTTC. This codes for CSVTGTGGETQYF.

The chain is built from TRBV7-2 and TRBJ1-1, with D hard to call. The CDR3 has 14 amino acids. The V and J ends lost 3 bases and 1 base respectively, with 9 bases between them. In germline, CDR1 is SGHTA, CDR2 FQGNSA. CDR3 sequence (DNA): TGTGCCAGCAGCTTGCGGCAGAGGAACACTGAAGCTTTCTTT. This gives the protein CASSLRQRNTEAFF.

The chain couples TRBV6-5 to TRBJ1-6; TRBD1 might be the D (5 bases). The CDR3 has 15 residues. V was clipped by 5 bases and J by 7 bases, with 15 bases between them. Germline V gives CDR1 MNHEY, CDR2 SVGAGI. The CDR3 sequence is CASSLRRGHNSPLHF. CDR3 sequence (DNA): TGTGCCAGCAGTCTCAGGAGGGGTCACAATTCACCCCTCCACTTT.

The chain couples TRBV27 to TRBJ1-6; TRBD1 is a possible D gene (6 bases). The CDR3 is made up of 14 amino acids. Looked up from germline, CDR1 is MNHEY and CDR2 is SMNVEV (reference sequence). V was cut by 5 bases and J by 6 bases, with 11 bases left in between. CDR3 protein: CASSIGQFNSPLHF. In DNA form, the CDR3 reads TGTGCCAGCAGTATCGGACAGTTTAATTCACCCCTCCACTTT.

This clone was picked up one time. The DNA of the CDR3 is TGTGCCAGCAGCTTAGTTTCGGGACAGGGGACTGAAGCTTTCTTT. Its protein is CASSLVSGQGTEAFF. The gene calls are TRBV7-2 and TRBJ1-1, with TRBD1 matching over 10 bases. CDR3 size: 15 residues. Germline CDR1 reads SGHTA; CDR2 reads FQGNSA. V trimming: 1 base; J trimming: 5 bases; junction bases outside the gene matches: 4.

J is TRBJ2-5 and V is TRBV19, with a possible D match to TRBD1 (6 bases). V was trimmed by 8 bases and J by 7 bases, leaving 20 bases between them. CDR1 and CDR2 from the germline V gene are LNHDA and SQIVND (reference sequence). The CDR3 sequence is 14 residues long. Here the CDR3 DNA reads TGTGCCAGTGAACCAGGGGTTTGGATGGGGACCCAGTACTTC. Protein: CASEPGVWMGTQYF.

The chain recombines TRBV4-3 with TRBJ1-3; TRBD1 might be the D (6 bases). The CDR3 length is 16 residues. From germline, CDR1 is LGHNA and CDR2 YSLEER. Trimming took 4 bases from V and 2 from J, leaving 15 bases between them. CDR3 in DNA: TGCGCCAGCAGCCGCCAACAGGGTGAGGCTGGAAACACCATATATTTT. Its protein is CASSRQQGEAGNTIYF.

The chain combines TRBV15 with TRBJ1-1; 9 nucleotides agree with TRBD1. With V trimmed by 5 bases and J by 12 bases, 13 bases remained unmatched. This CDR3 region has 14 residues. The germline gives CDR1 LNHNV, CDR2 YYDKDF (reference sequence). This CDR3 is CATSPQLGDRVSFF. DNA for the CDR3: TGTGCCACCAGCCCCCAGTTAGGGGACAGGGTATCTTTCTTT. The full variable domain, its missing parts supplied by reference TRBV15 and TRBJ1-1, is DAMVIQNPRYQVTQFGKPVTLSCSQTLNHNVMYWYQQKSSQAPKLLFHYYDKDFNNEADTPDNFQSRRPNTSFCFLDIRSPGLGDTAMYLCATSPQLGDRVSFFGQGTRLTVV.

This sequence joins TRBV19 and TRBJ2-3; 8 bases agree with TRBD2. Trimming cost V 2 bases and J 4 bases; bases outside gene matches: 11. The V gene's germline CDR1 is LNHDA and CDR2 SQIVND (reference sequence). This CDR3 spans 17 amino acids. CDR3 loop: CASSISGERGFPDTQYF. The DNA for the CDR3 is TGTGCCAGTAGTATATCGGGAGAGCGGGGGTTTCCAGATACGCAGTATTTT.

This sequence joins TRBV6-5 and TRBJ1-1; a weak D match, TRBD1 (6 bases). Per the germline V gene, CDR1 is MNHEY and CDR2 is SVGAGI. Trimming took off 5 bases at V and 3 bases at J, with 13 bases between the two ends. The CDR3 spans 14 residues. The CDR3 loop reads CASSLGQLYTEAFF. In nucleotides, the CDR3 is TGTGCCAGCAGTCTCGGACAGCTCTACACTGAAGCTTTCTTT.

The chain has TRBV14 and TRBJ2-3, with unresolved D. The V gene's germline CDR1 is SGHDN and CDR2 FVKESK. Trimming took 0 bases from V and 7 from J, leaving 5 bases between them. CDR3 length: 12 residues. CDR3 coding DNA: TGTGCCAGCAGCCAAGAGCGGTATACGCAGTATTTT. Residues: CASSQERYTQYF.

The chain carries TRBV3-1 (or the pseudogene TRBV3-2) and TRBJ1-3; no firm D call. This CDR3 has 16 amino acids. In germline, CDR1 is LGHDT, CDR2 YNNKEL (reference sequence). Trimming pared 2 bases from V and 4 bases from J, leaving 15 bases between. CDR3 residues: CASSQPSRAAGNTIYF. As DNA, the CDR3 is TGTGCCAGCAGCCAACCCAGCCGAGCGGCCGGAAACACCATATATTTT.

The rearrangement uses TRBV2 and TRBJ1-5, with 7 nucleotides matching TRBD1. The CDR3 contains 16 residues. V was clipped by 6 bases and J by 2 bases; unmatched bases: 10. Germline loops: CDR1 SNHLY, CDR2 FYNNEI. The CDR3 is CASSDNRQGGNQPQHF. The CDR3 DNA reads TGTGCCAGCAGCGACAATCGACAGGGTGGCAATCAGCCCCAGCATTTT.

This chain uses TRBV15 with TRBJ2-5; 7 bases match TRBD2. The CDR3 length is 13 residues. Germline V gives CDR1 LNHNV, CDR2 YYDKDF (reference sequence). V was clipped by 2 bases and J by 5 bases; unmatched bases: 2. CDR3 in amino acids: CATSRLGGETQYF. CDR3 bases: TGTGCCACCAGCAGATTGGGGGGGGAGACCCAGTACTTC.

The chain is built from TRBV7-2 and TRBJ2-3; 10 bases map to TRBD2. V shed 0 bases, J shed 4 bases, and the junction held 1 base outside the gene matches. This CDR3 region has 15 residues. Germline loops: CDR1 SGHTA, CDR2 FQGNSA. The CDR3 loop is CASSLASGGADTQYF. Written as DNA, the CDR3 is TGTGCCAGCAGCTTAGCGAGCGGGGGGGCAGATACGCAGTATTTT.

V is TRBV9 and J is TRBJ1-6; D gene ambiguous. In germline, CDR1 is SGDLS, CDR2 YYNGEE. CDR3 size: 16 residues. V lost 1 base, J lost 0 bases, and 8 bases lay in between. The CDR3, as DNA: TGTGCCAGCAGCGTATCGGGGAGCTCCTATAATTCACCCCTCCACTTT. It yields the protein CASSVSGSSYNSPLHF.

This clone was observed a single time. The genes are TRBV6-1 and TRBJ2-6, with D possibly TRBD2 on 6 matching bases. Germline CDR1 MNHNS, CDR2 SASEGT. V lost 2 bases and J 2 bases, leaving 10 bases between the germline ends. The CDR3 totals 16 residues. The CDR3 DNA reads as TGTGCCAGCAGTGAACATGCGGGGCCTGGGGCCAACGTCCTGACTTTC. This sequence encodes CASSEHAGPGANVLTF.

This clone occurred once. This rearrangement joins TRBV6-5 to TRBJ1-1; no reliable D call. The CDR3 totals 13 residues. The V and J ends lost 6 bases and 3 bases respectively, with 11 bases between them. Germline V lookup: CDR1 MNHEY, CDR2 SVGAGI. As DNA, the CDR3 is TGTGCCAGCAGACAACAAGTGGACACTGAAGCTTTCTTT. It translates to CASRQQVDTEAFF.

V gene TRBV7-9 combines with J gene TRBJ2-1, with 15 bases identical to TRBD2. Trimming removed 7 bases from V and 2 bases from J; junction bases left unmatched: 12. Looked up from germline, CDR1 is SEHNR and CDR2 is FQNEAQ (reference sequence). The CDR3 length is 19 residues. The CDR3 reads CASIPAPGTSGGPYNEQFF. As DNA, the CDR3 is TGTGCCAGCATCCCCGCCCCCGGGACTAGCGGGGGGCCCTACAATGAGCAGTTCTTC. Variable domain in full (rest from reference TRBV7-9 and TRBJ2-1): DTGVSQNPRHKITKRGQNVTFRCDPISEHNRLYWYRQTLGQGPEFLTYFQNEAQLEKSRLLSDRFSAERPKGSFSTLEIQRTEQGDSAMYLCASIPAPGTSGGPYNEQFFGPGTRLTVL.

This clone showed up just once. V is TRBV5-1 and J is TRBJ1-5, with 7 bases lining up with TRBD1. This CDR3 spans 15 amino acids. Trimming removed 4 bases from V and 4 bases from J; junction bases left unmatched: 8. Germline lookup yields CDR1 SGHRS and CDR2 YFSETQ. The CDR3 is CASSPGGTENQPQHF. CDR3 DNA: TGCGCCAGCAGCCCCGGTGGGACAGAGAATCAGCCCCAGCATTTT.

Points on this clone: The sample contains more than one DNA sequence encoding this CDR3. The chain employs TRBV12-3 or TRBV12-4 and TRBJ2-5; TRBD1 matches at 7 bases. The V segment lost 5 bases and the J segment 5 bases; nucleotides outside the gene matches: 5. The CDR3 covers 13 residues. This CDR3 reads CASSTDRVETQYF. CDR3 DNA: TGTGCCAGCAGTACCGACAGGGTGGAGACCCAGTACTTC.

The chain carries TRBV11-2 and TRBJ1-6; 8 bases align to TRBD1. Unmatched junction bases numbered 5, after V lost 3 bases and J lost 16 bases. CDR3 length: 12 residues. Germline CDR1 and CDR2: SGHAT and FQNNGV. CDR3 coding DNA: TGTGCCAGCAGCTTTGGGACAGGCCTACTCCACTTT. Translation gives CASSFGTGLLHF. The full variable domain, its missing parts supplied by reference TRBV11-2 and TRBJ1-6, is EAGVAQSPRYKIIEKRQSVAFWCNPISGHATLYWYQQILGQGPKLLIQFQNNGVVDDSQLPKDRFSAERLKGVDSTLKIQPAKLEDSAVYLCASSFGTGLLHFGNGTRLTVT.

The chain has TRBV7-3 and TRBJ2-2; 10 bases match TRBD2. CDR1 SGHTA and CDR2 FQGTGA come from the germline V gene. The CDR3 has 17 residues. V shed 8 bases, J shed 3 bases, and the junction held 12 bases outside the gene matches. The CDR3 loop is CASGPSGGAWDTGELFF. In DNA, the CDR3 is TGTGCCAGCGGGCCAAGCGGGGGGGCCTGGGACACCGGGGAGCTGTTTTTT. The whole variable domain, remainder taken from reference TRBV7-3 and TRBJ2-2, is GAGVSQTPSNKVTEKGKYVELRCDPISGHTALYWYRQSLGQGPEFLIYFQGTGAADDSGLPNDRFFAVRPEGSVSTLKIQRTERGDSAVYLCASGPSGGAWDTGELFFGEGSRLTVL.

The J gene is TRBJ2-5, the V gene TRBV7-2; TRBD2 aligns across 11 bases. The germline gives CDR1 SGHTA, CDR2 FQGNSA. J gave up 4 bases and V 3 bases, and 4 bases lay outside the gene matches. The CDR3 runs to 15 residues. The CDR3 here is CASSFVTSGAETQYF. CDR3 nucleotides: TGTGCCAGCAGCTTTGTGACTAGCGGGGCAGAGACCCAGTACTTC.

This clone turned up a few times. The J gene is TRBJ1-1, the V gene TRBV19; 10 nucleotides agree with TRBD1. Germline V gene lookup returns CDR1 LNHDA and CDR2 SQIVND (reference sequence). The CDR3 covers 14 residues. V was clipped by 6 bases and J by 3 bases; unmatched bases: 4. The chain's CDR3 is CASSLGQGDTEAFF. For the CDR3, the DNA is TGTGCCAGTAGCTTAGGACAGGGGGACACTGAAGCTTTCTTT.